Below, one T cell receptor (beta chain) is given with its context. Antigen unknown. This sample is part of a study of T cell responses to AZD1222 COVID-19 vaccine. Study-level results: At baseline, just five to seven AZD1222 recipients tested seropositive. Repertoire sampling happened only post peak T cell response.

In germline, CDR1 is MNHEY, CDR2 SVGAGI. Trimming removed 8 bases from V and 4 bases from J, with 11 bases in between. The CDR3 has 13 residues. The method was immunoSEQ multiplex PCR; TCRdb's version includes in-frame clones alone and lacks a portion of them. The sample has more than 90,000 clones, around 84% seen once. This receptor was obtained from an adult who received the AZD1222 COVID-19 vaccine. The gene calls are TRBV6-5 and TRBJ1-4, with a possible D match to TRBD1 (5 bases). The source material was peripheral blood, sampled 28 days after the second AZD1222 dose. The CDR3 bases are TGTGCCAGCGCTGGGACTTTTAATGAAAAACTGTTTTTT. This gives the protein CASAGTFNEKLFF.